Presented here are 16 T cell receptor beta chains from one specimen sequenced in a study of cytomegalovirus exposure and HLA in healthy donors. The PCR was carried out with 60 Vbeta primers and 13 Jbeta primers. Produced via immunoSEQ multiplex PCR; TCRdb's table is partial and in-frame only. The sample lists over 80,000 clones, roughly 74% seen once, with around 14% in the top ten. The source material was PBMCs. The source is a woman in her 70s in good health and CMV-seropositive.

The CDR3 DNA is TGTGCCAGCAGTTGGGCGGGCCCCGAGAGAAATGAGCAGTTCTTC. This encodes CASSWAGPERNEQFF. The chain links TRBV27 to TRBJ2-1; D perhaps matches TRBD2 (5 bases). This CDR3 has 15 amino acids. Germline CDR1 MNHEY, CDR2 SMNVEV (reference sequence). V was trimmed by 4 bases and J by 7 bases, leaving 17 bases between them.

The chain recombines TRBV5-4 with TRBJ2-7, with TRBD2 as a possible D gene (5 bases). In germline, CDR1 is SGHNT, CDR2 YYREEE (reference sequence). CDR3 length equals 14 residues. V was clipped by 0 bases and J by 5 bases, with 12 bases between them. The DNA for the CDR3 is TGTGCCAGCAGCTTGGATCCGGGATTGAACGAGCAGTACTTC. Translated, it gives CASSLDPGLNEQYF.

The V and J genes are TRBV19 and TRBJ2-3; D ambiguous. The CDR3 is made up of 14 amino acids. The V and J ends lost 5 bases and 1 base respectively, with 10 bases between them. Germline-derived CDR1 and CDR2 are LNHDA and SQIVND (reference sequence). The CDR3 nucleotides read TGTGCCAGTAGTTGGGCATCAGGCACAGATACGCAGTATTTT. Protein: CASSWASGTDTQYF.

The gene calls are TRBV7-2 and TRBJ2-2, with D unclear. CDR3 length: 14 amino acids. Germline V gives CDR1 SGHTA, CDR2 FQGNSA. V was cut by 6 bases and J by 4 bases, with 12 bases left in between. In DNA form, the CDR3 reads TGTGCCAGCAGGTTGGAGTGGTCCACCGGGGAGCTGTTTTTT. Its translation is CASRLEWSTGELFF.

CDR3 in amino acids: CASSPFGQGSNQPQHF. The CDR3 nucleotides are TGTGCCAGCAGTCCGTTCGGACAGGGTAGCAATCAGCCCCAGCATTTT. V usage is TRBV28 and J usage is TRBJ1-5; the match to TRBD1 covers 8 bases. Germline loops: CDR1 MDHEN, CDR2 SYDVKM. CDR3 length equals 16 residues. V gave up 5 bases and J gave up 0 bases; unmatched junction bases: 6.

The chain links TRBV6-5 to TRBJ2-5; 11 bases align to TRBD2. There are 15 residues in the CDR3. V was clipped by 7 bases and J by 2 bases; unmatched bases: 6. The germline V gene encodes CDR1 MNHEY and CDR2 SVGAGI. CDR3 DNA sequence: TGTGCCAGCAAGGGACTAGCGGTTTCTCAAGAGACCCAGTACTTC. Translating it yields CASKGLAVSQETQYF.

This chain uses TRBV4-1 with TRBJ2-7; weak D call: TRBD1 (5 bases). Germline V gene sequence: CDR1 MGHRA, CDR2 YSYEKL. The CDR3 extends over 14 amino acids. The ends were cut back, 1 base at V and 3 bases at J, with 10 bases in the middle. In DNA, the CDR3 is TGCGCCAGCAGCCAAGTGCAACAGGTCTACGAGCAGTACTTC. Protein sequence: CASSQVQQVYEQYF.

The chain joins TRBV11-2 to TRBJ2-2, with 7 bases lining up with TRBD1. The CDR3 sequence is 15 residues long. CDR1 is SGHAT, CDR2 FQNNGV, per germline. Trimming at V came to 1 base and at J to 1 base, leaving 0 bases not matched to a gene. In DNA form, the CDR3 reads TGTGCCAGCAGCTTAGGGACAGGGAACACCGGGGAGCTGTTTTTT. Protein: CASSLGTGNTGELFF.

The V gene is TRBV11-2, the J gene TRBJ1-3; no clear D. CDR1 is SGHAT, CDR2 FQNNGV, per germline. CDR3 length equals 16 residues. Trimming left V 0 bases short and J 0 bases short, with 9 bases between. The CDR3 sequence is CASSLELGSSGNTIYF. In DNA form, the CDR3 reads TGTGCCAGCAGCTTAGAGTTAGGGAGCTCTGGAAACACCATATATTTT.

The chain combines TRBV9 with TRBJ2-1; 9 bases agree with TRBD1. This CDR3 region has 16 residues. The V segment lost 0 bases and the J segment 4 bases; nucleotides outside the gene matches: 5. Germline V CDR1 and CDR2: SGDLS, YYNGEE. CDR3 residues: CASSVGGTGKYNEQFF. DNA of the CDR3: TGTGCCAGCAGCGTAGGAGGGACAGGGAAATACAATGAGCAGTTCTTC.

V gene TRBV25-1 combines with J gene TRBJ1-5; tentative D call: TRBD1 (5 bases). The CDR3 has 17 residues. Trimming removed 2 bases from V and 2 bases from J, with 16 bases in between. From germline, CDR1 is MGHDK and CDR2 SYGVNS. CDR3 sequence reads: CASSEGGTQGGNQPQHF. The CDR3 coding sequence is TGTGCCAGCAGTGAAGGGGGGACCCAAGGCGGCAATCAGCCCCAGCATTTT.

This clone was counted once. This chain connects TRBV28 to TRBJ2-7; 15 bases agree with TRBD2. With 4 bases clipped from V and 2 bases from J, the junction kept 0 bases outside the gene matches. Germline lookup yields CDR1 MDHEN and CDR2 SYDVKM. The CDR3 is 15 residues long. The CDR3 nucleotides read TGTGCCAGCAGTTGGACTAGCGGGGGGGCCTACGAGCAGTACTTC. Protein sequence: CASSWTSGGAYEQYF. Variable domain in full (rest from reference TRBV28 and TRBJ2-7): DVKVTQSSRYLVKRTGEKVFLECVQDMDHENMFWYRQDPGLGLRLIYFSYDVKMKEKGDIPEGYSVSREKKERFSLILESASTNQTSMYLCASSWTSGGAYEQYFGPGTRLTVT.

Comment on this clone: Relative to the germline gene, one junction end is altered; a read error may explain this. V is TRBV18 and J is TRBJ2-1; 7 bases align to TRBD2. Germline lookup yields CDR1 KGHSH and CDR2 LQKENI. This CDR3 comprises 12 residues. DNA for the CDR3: TGTGCCAGCTCACCACCCGCGGGAGCCGCGATCTTC. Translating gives CASSPPAGAAIF.

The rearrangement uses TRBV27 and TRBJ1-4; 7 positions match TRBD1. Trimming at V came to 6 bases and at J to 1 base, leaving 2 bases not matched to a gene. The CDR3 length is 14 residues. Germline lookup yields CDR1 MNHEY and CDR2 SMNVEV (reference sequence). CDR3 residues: CASSSGGTNEKLFF. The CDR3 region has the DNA TGTGCCAGCAGCTCAGGGGGAACTAATGAAAAACTGTTTTTT.

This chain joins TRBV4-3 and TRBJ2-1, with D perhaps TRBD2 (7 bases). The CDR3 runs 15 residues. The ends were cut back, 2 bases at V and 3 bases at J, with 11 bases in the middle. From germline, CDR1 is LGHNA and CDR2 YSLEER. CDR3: CASSQKGGFYNEQFF. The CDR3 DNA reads TGCGCCAGCAGCCAAAAGGGGGGGTTCTACAATGAGCAGTTCTTC.

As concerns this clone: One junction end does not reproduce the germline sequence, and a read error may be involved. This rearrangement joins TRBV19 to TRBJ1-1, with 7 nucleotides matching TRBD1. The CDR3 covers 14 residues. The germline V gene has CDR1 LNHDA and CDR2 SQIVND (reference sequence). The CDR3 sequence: CASRIGQENTEAFF. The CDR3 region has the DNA TGTGCCAGTAGAATAGGACAGGAGAACACTGAAGCTTTCTTT. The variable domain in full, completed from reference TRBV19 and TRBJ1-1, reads DGGITQSPKYLFRKEGQNVTLSCEQNLNHDAMYWYRQDPGQGLRLIYYSQIVNDFQKGDIAEGYSVSREKKESFPLTVTSAQKNPTAFYLCASRIGQENTEAFFGQGTRLTVV.